The rows below give T cell receptor beta chains drawn from one sample of a study of regulatory T cells in long-lasting Graves disease. TCRdb processed the multiplex PCR reads anew with MiXCR; each CDR3 protein has one entry. The profile shows under 400,000 distinct CDR3 sequences, approximately 15% of them singletons. This sample was also put to use in a study of T cells in Graves' hyperthyroidism and ophthalmopathy.

The sequencing used peripheral blood mononuclear cells (PBMCs), collected at new diagnosis, from a patient treated with antithyroid drugs. The receptors shown here come from a man in his forties with Graves disease. The conserved cysteine and the conserved F or W are not part of the CDR3 here. Where a row states a size, it is once, few, many or the class of an expanded clone; other rows omit it.

J gene,CDR3 length,V gene,clone size,CDR3 protein
TRBJ1-4,12,TRBV6-1,.,ASSQGPLLGELF
TRBJ2-3,14,TRBV7-9,few,ASSLTWDRGTDTQY
TRBJ2-5,11,TRBV5-6,.,ASTKGQEETQY
TRBJ2-3,13,TRBV24-1,.,ATSDPRWGSDTQY
TRBJ2-4,12,TRBV5-5,many,ASSLQLDPRLQY
TRBJ1-6,14,TRBV7-9,many,ASSLAGGQPNSPLH
TRBJ2-3,14,TRBV9,many,ASSYRQEGSTDTQY
TRBJ2-3,13,TRBV30,many,AWSPGTSTTDTQY
TRBJ2-2,14,TRBV9,.,ASSSSTGWGTGELF
TRBJ1-5,13,TRBV12-5,few,ASGLVPGPHQPQH
TRBJ2-2,15,TRBV5-1,.,ASSSGQGALGPGELF
TRBJ2-5,10,TRBV28,many,ASNGGLETQY
TRBJ2-1,13,TRBV28,many,ASSLPLAGSFEQF
TRBJ1-1,13,TRBV7-2,many,ASSPYRGAITEAF